This T cell receptor (beta chain) was captured by sequencing in a study of T cell responses to AZD1222 COVID-19 vaccine. Study-wide context: Second-dose recipients at about 4 or about 12 weeks were treated as one pooled group. Findings and limits, study-wide: Donors in the cohort were predominantly white British and more often female, and clonal diversity was possibly underestimated. Across spike, vaccine-associated CD4 TCRs were found, dominant at 160-218 and 743-854. Nearly half of the spike-specific TCRs reportedly recognize variant regions that carry no mutations.

Comments on this clone: Its antigen is not known.

CDR3 length equals 13 residues. The V gene's germline CDR1 is SGHVS and CDR2 FQNEAQ. V dropped 3 bases and J dropped 10 bases, with 13 bases sitting between them. Assay: immunoSEQ multiplex PCR; the TCRdb copy retains only in-frame clones and omits some. This sample has roughly 150,000 clones, with approximately 90% found just once. The TCR comes from an adult in good health. The genes are TRBV7-8 and TRBJ2-1, with D possibly being TRBD2 (6 bases). Specimen: peripheral blood, collected on day 0 of AZD1222 vaccination. CDR3 in amino acids: CASSFRPRGEQFF. The CDR3 DNA reads TGTGCCAGCAGCTTCCGGCCCCGGGGGGAGCAGTTCTTC.